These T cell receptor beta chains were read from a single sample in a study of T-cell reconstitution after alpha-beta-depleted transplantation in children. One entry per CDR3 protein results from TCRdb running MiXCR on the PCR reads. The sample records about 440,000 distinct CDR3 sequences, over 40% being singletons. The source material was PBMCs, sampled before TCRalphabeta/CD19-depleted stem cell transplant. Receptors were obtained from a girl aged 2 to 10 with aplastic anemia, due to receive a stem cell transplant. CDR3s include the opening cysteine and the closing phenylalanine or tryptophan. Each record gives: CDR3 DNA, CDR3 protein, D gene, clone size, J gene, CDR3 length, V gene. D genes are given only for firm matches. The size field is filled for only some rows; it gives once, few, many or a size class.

CDR3 DNA: TGTGCCAGCAGCTTAACTAGCGGGATAGGGGAGACCCAGTACTTC
CDR3 protein: CASSLTSGIGETQYF
D gene: TRBD2
clone size: many
J gene: TRBJ2-5
CDR3 length: 15
V gene: TRBV7-2

CDR3 DNA: TGTGCCAGCCCCAGGCCCCGAGACGAAGAGACCCAGTACTTC
CDR3 protein: CASPRPRDEETQYF
D gene: .
clone size: .
J gene: TRBJ2-5
CDR3 length: 14
V gene: TRBV21-1

CDR3 DNA: TGCAGTGCGTGGACTTTACAAGAGACCCAGTACTTC
CDR3 protein: CSAWTLQETQYF
D gene: .
clone size: .
J gene: TRBJ2-5
CDR3 length: 12
V gene: TRBV20-1

CDR3 DNA: TGCGCCAGCAGCCAAGAGGAGAGGAACACTGAAGCTTTCTTT
CDR3 protein: CASSQEERNTEAFF
D gene: .
clone size: .
J gene: TRBJ1-1
CDR3 length: 14
V gene: TRBV4-3

CDR3 DNA: TGTGCCAGCTCACCATCAAACAGTTATGGCTACACCTTC
CDR3 protein: CASSPSNSYGYTF
D gene: .
clone size: once
J gene: TRBJ1-2
CDR3 length: 13
V gene: TRBV18

CDR3 DNA: TGTGCCAGCAGCTTAGACAGTTGGGAGCAGTACTTC
CDR3 protein: CASSLDSWEQYF
D gene: .
clone size: .
J gene: TRBJ2-7
CDR3 length: 12
V gene: TRBV11-2

CDR3 DNA: TGCAGTGCCCCGGGGGCGAGTGAGCAGTTCTTC
CDR3 protein: CSAPGASEQFF
D gene: .
clone size: once
J gene: TRBJ2-1
CDR3 length: 11
V gene: TRBV20-1

CDR3 DNA: TGTGCCAGCAGCTTAGTACTAGCGACGAACACCGGGGAGCTGTTTTTT
CDR3 protein: CASSLVLATNTGELFF
D gene: TRBD2
clone size: once
J gene: TRBJ2-2
CDR3 length: 16
V gene: TRBV7-8

CDR3 DNA: TGTGCCAGCTCCCTAGGGGACACCCAGAACACTGAAGCTTTCTTT
CDR3 protein: CASSLGDTQNTEAFF
D gene: .
clone size: .
J gene: TRBJ1-1
CDR3 length: 15
V gene: TRBV18

CDR3 DNA: TGTGCCAGCAGTTATCAGGACAGGGGGTACGAGCAGTACTTC
CDR3 protein: CASSYQDRGYEQYF
D gene: TRBD1
clone size: .
J gene: TRBJ2-7
CDR3 length: 14
V gene: TRBV6-5

CDR3 DNA: TGCAGTGCTAGCCTAGCGGGAGGGGCCAAAAACATTCAGTACTTC
CDR3 protein: CSASLAGGAKNIQYF
D gene: TRBD2
clone size: .
J gene: TRBJ2-4
CDR3 length: 15
V gene: TRBV20-1

CDR3 DNA: TGCAGTGCTATGAAGACAGATACGCAGTATTTT
CDR3 protein: CSAMKTDTQYF
D gene: .
clone size: .
J gene: TRBJ2-3
CDR3 length: 11
V gene: TRBV20-1

CDR3 DNA: TGCAGTGCTAGACGGCGATCGACCATAACCGAGCAGTACTTC
CDR3 protein: CSARRRSTITEQYF
D gene: .
clone size: .
J gene: TRBJ2-7
CDR3 length: 14
V gene: TRBV20-1

CDR3 DNA: TGTGCCAGTACCGGGACAGGGGGCGCTGGCTACACCTTC
CDR3 protein: CASTGTGGAGYTF
D gene: TRBD1
clone size: .
J gene: TRBJ1-2
CDR3 length: 13
V gene: TRBV19

CDR3 DNA: TGCAGTGCTAGGGCTATGGGTCGAACCGGGGAGCTGTTTTTT
CDR3 protein: CSARAMGRTGELFF
D gene: .
clone size: .
J gene: TRBJ2-2
CDR3 length: 14
V gene: TRBV20-1

CDR3 DNA: TGTGCCAGCAGCTTTTTGGATGGCTACACCTTC
CDR3 protein: CASSFLDGYTF
D gene: .
clone size: .
J gene: TRBJ1-2
CDR3 length: 11
V gene: TRBV5-8

CDR3 DNA: TGTGCCAGCAGCCCGGCCTGGGGGGAGACCCAGTACTTC
CDR3 protein: CASSPAWGETQYF
D gene: .
clone size: .
J gene: TRBJ2-5
CDR3 length: 13
V gene: TRBV13

CDR3 DNA: TGCAGTGCTAGAGATTATTTGGCTAGCGGATACAATGAGCAGTTCTTC
CDR3 protein: CSARDYLASGYNEQFF
D gene: TRBD2
clone size: few
J gene: TRBJ2-1
CDR3 length: 16
V gene: TRBV20-1

CDR3 DNA: TGCAGTGCTCCACAACGGCGGGGTGGCACAGATACGCAGTATTTT
CDR3 protein: CSAPQRRGGTDTQYF
D gene: .
clone size: .
J gene: TRBJ2-3
CDR3 length: 15
V gene: TRBV20-1

CDR3 DNA: TGTGCCAGCAGCCAGGCGCAGGGACTAGCCAACTCCTACGAGCAGTACTTC
CDR3 protein: CASSQAQGLANSYEQYF
D gene: TRBD2
clone size: .
J gene: TRBJ2-7
CDR3 length: 17
V gene: TRBV3-1

CDR3 DNA: TGTGCCAGCAGCTTAACTGATGGGGAGAGTCCGAACACCGGGGAGCTGTTTTTT
CDR3 protein: CASSLTDGESPNTGELFF
D gene: .
clone size: .
J gene: TRBJ2-2
CDR3 length: 18
V gene: TRBV11-1

CDR3 DNA: TGTGCCAGCAGCCAAGACAGGGATACGCAGTATTTT
CDR3 protein: CASSQDRDTQYF
D gene: .
clone size: many
J gene: TRBJ2-3
CDR3 length: 12
V gene: TRBV4-2

CDR3 DNA: TGTGCCAGCAGCTTAGTCCCGGGAGACTCCTACAATGAGCAGTTCTTC
CDR3 protein: CASSLVPGDSYNEQFF
D gene: .
clone size: few
J gene: TRBJ2-1
CDR3 length: 16
V gene: TRBV7-2

CDR3 DNA: TGTGCCAGCAGTTACGGGCAGGGGGGTAACTATGGCTACACCTTC
CDR3 protein: CASSYGQGGNYGYTF
D gene: TRBD1
clone size: few
J gene: TRBJ1-2
CDR3 length: 15
V gene: TRBV6-5

CDR3 DNA: TGTGCCATCAGTGACGTGACTAGCAGGGCAAGTCCCCAACCACAAGAGACCCAGTACTTC
CDR3 protein: CAISDVTSRASPQPQETQYF
D gene: TRBD2
clone size: .
J gene: TRBJ2-5
CDR3 length: 20
V gene: TRBV10-3

CDR3 DNA: TGCGCCAGCAGCCAAGGCCTTCCGGGACAGGGCTCAGATACGCAGTATTTT
CDR3 protein: CASSQGLPGQGSDTQYF
D gene: TRBD1
clone size: .
J gene: TRBJ2-3
CDR3 length: 17
V gene: TRBV4-1

CDR3 DNA: TGCGCCAGCACCTCCCGGACAGAGTCCTACAATGACCAGTTCTTC
CDR3 protein: CASTSRTESYNDQFF
D gene: .
clone size: few
J gene: TRBJ2-1
CDR3 length: 15
V gene: TRBV5-1

CDR3 DNA: TGTGCCAGCAGCTTAGATGGCGGGAGTTTATCCTACGAGCAGTACTTC
CDR3 protein: CASSLDGGSLSYEQYF
D gene: TRBD2
clone size: .
J gene: TRBJ2-7
CDR3 length: 16
V gene: TRBV7-2

CDR3 DNA: TGTGCCAGCACCATCGGTAGGGGCACAGATACGCAGTATTTT
CDR3 protein: CASTIGRGTDTQYF
D gene: .
clone size: few
J gene: TRBJ2-3
CDR3 length: 14
V gene: TRBV28

CDR3 DNA: TGTGCCAGCAGCGCCGCGATCCAAGAGACCCAGTACTTC
CDR3 protein: CASSAAIQETQYF
D gene: .
clone size: few
J gene: TRBJ2-5
CDR3 length: 13
V gene: TRBV6-6

CDR3 DNA: TGTGCCAGCTCACCCAGGGATTACGGTACGCAGTATTTT
CDR3 protein: CASSPRDYGTQYF
D gene: .
clone size: once
J gene: TRBJ2-3
CDR3 length: 13
V gene: TRBV18

CDR3 DNA: TGCAGCGTTGGTCTGGGGCAGCAAGAGACCCAGTACTTC
CDR3 protein: CSVGLGQQETQYF
D gene: .
clone size: many
J gene: TRBJ2-5
CDR3 length: 13
V gene: TRBV29-1

CDR3 DNA: TGCGCCAGCAGCTTGGCCGGGGGGGCGTTTACTGAAGCTTTCTTT
CDR3 protein: CASSLAGGAFTEAFF
D gene: .
clone size: many
J gene: TRBJ1-1
CDR3 length: 15
V gene: TRBV5-1

CDR3 DNA: TGTGCCAGCAGTTCAGAGCTGGGACGCGAGCAGTACTTC
CDR3 protein: CASSSELGREQYF
D gene: .
clone size: .
J gene: TRBJ2-7
CDR3 length: 13
V gene: TRBV6-5